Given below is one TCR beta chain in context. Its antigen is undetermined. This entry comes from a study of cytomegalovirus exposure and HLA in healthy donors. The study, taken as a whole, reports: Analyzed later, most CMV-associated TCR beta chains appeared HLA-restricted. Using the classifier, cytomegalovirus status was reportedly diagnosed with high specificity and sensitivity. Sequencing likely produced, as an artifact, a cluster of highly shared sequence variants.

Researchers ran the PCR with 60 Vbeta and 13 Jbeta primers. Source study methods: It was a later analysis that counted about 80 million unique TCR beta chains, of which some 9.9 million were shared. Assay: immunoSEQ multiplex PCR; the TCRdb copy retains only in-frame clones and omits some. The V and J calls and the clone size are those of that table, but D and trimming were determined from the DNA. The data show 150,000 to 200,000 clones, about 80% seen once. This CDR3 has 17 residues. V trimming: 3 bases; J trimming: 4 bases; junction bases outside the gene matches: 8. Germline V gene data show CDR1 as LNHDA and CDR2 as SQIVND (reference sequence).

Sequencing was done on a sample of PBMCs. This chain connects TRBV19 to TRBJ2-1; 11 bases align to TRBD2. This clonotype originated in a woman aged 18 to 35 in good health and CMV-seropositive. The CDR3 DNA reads TGTGCCAGTAGTATGCTCCCTAGCGGGGGGCCGTACAATGAGCAGTTCTTC. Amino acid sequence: CASSMLPSGGPYNEQFF.